The TCR beta chain under discussion was sequenced for a study of T cells in Graves' hyperthyroidism and ophthalmopathy. General study points: Peripheral blood also featured most of the thyroid clonotypes expanded above 0.001. Using 13 V-J features, a model discriminated ophthalmopathy from stable hyperthyroidism.

Template material for amplifying TCR beta CDR3 regions consisted of RNA transcripts. First-round RT-PCR with HTBI primers amplified the TCR CDR3 region. TCRdb processed the multiplex PCR reads anew with MiXCR; each CDR3 protein has one entry. The data contain over 450,000 distinct CDR3 sequences, under 20% of them singletons. Subjects with ophthalmopathy showed a Clinical Activity Score no lower than 3, a NOSPECS grade no lower than 4, and a duration shorter than 3 months. J lost 6 bases, V lost 2 bases, and 9 bases had no gene match. The CDR3 runs to 15 residues. From germline, CDR1 is SGHTA and CDR2 FQGTGA. This clonotype was picked up many times. Its antigen is as yet unknown.

This TCR was sampled from a woman under 30 with Graves' ophthalmopathy. Sequencing was performed on blood. V gene TRBV7-3 combines with J gene TRBJ2-7, with 8 bases identical to TRBD2. The CDR3, as DNA: TGTGCCAGCAGCTTACGGGGGGGAGGTCTTAGCGAGCAGTACTTC. Translation gives CASSLRGGGLSEQYF.